This passage covers 2 T cell receptor beta chains from one sample sequenced in a study of CD8 T cells in ankylosing spondylitis. Their cognate antigens are unknown. Study findings and constraints: For ankylosing spondylitis blood, a TCR beta motif of several highly homologous variants appeared characteristic.

TCRdb recomputed calls from the 5' RACE reads with MiXCR, one row per CDR3 protein. The table shows about 480,000 distinct CDR3 sequences, with 17% occurring only once. The specimen was blood, either unsorted or a sorted T cell fraction (not recorded which). The receptors shown here come from a male donor with ankylosing spondylitis.

This clonotype was counted only a few times. The V and J genes are TRBV12-3 or TRBV12-4 and TRBJ2-6; D not resolved. CDR3 length equals 13 residues. V was clipped by 8 bases and J by 2 bases, with 7 bases between them. Here the CDR3 reads CASRRAGANVLTF. Here the CDR3 DNA reads TGTGCCAGCCGAAGGGCTGGGGCCAACGTCCTGACTTTC.

The V gene is TRBV6-1, the J gene TRBJ2-2; 9 bases agree with TRBD1. The germline V gene encodes CDR1 MNHNS and CDR2 SASEGT. The CDR3 spans 15 residues. The ends lost 8 bases at V and 3 bases at J; junction bases unmatched: 7. The CDR3 is CASCKQGADTGELFF. CDR3 DNA: TGTGCCAGCTGTAAACAGGGGGCCGACACCGGGGAGCTGTTTTTT.